These T cell receptor beta chains were read from a single sample in a study of T-cell reconstitution after alpha-beta-depleted transplantation in children. TCRdb processed the PCR reads anew with MiXCR; each CDR3 protein has one entry. Of approximately 350,000 distinct CDR3 sequences listed, around 15% were seen once; the top ten hold about 41%. Sequenced material: PBMCs, mostly from graft donor cells, taken 360 days after TCRalphabeta/CD19-depleted stem cell transplant. These receptors were collected from a male patient under 10 years old who had a stem cell transplant for acute lymphoblastic leukemia, so the T cells may come from the graft donor. Each CDR3 is given with its conserved first and last residue. Each record gives: clone size, J gene, D gene, V gene, CDR3 protein, CDR3 DNA. The D gene is left open where the match is weak. Clone sizes are given selectively: once, few, many, or a class where the clone is expanded.

abundance: -
j_gene: TRBJ2-7
d_gene: TRBD1
v_gene: TRBV9
CDR3aa: CASSLGVGQVTYEQYF
CDR3nt: TGTGCCAGCAGCTTGGGGGTGGGACAGGTTACCTACGAGCAGTACTTC

abundance: few
j_gene: TRBJ2-7
d_gene: TRBD2
v_gene: TRBV5-6
CDR3aa: CASSFNRAGGGEQYF
CDR3nt: TGTGCCAGCAGCTTCAACCGGGCGGGAGGAGGCGAGCAGTACTTC

abundance: -
j_gene: TRBJ2-1
d_gene: -
v_gene: TRBV19
CDR3aa: CASTRDSGSYNEQFF
CDR3nt: TGTGCCAGTACCCGGGACTCAGGCTCCTACAATGAGCAGTTCTTC

abundance: few
j_gene: TRBJ1-3
d_gene: -
v_gene: TRBV10-3
CDR3aa: CAIRLSSGNTIYF
CDR3nt: TGTGCCATCAGGCTTAGCTCTGGAAACACCATATATTTT

abundance: -
j_gene: TRBJ2-1
d_gene: -
v_gene: TRBV5-1
CDR3aa: CASSFPYDGSNEQFF
CDR3nt: TGCGCCAGCAGCTTCCCGTACGACGGGTCCAATGAGCAGTTCTTC

abundance: -
j_gene: TRBJ1-5
d_gene: -
v_gene: TRBV29-1
CDR3aa: CSVSGGTNQPQHF
CDR3nt: TGCAGCGTTTCGGGGGGAACAAATCAGCCCCAGCATTTT

abundance: -
j_gene: TRBJ2-2
d_gene: -
v_gene: TRBV28
CDR3aa: CASSFRGLNAGELFF
CDR3nt: TGTGCCAGCAGTTTCAGGGGTCTCAACGCCGGGGAGCTGTTTTTT

abundance: -
j_gene: TRBJ2-7
d_gene: TRBD2
v_gene: TRBV7-2
CDR3aa: CASSWASGPYEQYF
CDR3nt: TGTGCCAGCAGCTGGGCTAGCGGGCCATACGAGCAGTACTTC

abundance: few
j_gene: TRBJ2-1
d_gene: -
v_gene: TRBV7-9
CDR3aa: CASSLGVGASYNEQFF
CDR3nt: TGTGCCAGCAGCTTAGGTGTGGGGGCCTCCTACAATGAGCAGTTCTTC

abundance: few
j_gene: TRBJ1-1
d_gene: TRBD1
v_gene: TRBV5-1
CDR3aa: CASSLEGQRMNTEAFF
CDR3nt: TGCGCCAGCAGCTTGGAGGGACAGAGAATGAACACTGAAGCTTTCTTT

abundance: few
j_gene: TRBJ2-2
d_gene: -
v_gene: TRBV5-6
CDR3aa: CASGTGLGELFF
CDR3nt: TGTGCCAGCGGGACGGGCCTTGGAGAGCTGTTTTTT

abundance: -
j_gene: TRBJ1-1
d_gene: TRBD1
v_gene: TRBV27
CDR3aa: CASSLDIVQGVAFF
CDR3nt: TGTGCCAGCAGTCTCGATATCGTACAGGGGGTGGCTTTCTTT

abundance: many
j_gene: TRBJ2-3
d_gene: TRBD2
v_gene: TRBV28
CDR3aa: CASSYWTSTEFGDTQYF
CDR3nt: TGTGCCAGCAGTTACTGGACTAGCACCGAGTTCGGAGATACGCAGTATTTT

abundance: -
j_gene: TRBJ2-1
d_gene: TRBD2
v_gene: TRBV4-3
CDR3aa: CASSQVWAGEAYNEQFF
CDR3nt: TGCGCCAGCAGCCAAGTCTGGGCGGGAGAAGCCTACAATGAGCAGTTCTTC

abundance: -
j_gene: TRBJ1-6
d_gene: -
v_gene: TRBV6-6
CDR3aa: CASSYRGVAPLHF
CDR3nt: TGTGCCAGCAGTTACCGGGGGGTAGCACCCCTCCACTTT

abundance: few
j_gene: TRBJ2-3
d_gene: TRBD2
v_gene: TRBV11-1
CDR3aa: CASSKLLLAGGREDTQYF
CDR3nt: TGTGCCAGCAGCAAATTACTTCTAGCGGGAGGTAGAGAGGATACGCAGTATTTT

abundance: many
j_gene: TRBJ2-5
d_gene: -
v_gene: TRBV28
CDR3aa: CASSETRTQYF
CDR3nt: TGTGCCAGCAGTGAGACGCGGACCCAGTACTTC

abundance: many
j_gene: TRBJ2-1
d_gene: TRBD1
v_gene: TRBV9
CDR3aa: CASSKGAVSYNEQFF
CDR3nt: TGTGCCAGCAGCAAGGGGGCTGTGTCCTACAATGAGCAGTTCTTC

abundance: many
j_gene: TRBJ2-7
d_gene: -
v_gene: TRBV10-3
CDR3aa: CAISESLRPGEHEQYF
CDR3nt: TGTGCCATCAGTGAGTCGTTAAGGCCAGGGGAGCACGAGCAGTACTTC

abundance: many
j_gene: TRBJ2-7
d_gene: -
v_gene: TRBV28
CDR3aa: CASRTAGSSYEQYF
CDR3nt: TGTGCCAGCAGGACGGCAGGGTCCTCCTACGAGCAGTACTTC

abundance: -
j_gene: TRBJ2-5
d_gene: -
v_gene: TRBV20-1
CDR3aa: CSASPGPQETQYF
CDR3nt: TGCAGTGCTAGCCCTGGTCCACAAGAGACCCAGTACTTC

abundance: few
j_gene: TRBJ1-1
d_gene: TRBD1
v_gene: TRBV4-1
CDR3aa: CASSQGQGVDTEAFF
CDR3nt: TGCGCCAGCAGCCAAGGACAGGGGGTGGACACTGAAGCTTTCTTT

abundance: -
j_gene: TRBJ2-2
d_gene: -
v_gene: TRBV7-2
CDR3aa: CASSFGIRTGELFF
CDR3nt: TGTGCCAGCAGCTTCGGAATTCGCACCGGGGAGCTGTTTTTT

abundance: -
j_gene: TRBJ2-3
d_gene: -
v_gene: TRBV4-1
CDR3aa: CASSPNSADTQYF
CDR3nt: TGCGCCAGCAGCCCAAACAGCGCGGATACGCAGTATTTT

abundance: -
j_gene: TRBJ1-2
d_gene: TRBD1
v_gene: TRBV10-3
CDR3aa: CAISETRQGAYYGYTF
CDR3nt: TGTGCCATCAGTGAGACCAGACAGGGAGCGTACTATGGCTACACCTTC

abundance: -
j_gene: TRBJ2-7
d_gene: -
v_gene: TRBV10-3
CDR3aa: CAIRTDSYEQYF
CDR3nt: TGTGCCATCAGGACGGACTCCTACGAGCAGTACTTC

abundance: few
j_gene: TRBJ2-1
d_gene: -
v_gene: TRBV25-1
CDR3aa: CASKIPQRHYNEQFF
CDR3nt: TGTGCCAGCAAGATACCCCAACGGCACTACAATGAGCAGTTCTTC

abundance: -
j_gene: TRBJ1-1
d_gene: -
v_gene: TRBV20-1
CDR3aa: CSARVLNTEAFF
CDR3nt: TGCAGTGCTAGGGTGTTGAACACTGAAGCTTTCTTT

abundance: few
j_gene: TRBJ2-1
d_gene: TRBD2
v_gene: TRBV27
CDR3aa: CASSFLRLAGEYNEQFF
CDR3nt: TGTGCCAGCAGTTTCCTGAGACTAGCGGGAGAATACAATGAGCAGTTCTTC

abundance: many
j_gene: TRBJ1-1
d_gene: -
v_gene: TRBV12-3/TRBV12-4
CDR3aa: CASRTTGGAEAFF
CDR3nt: TGTGCCAGCAGAACCACGGGGGGAGCTGAAGCTTTCTTT

abundance: few
j_gene: TRBJ1-1
d_gene: TRBD1
v_gene: TRBV7-2
CDR3aa: CASSFPPGRDRGKAFF
CDR3nt: TGTGCCAGCAGCTTCCCCCCGGGGAGGGACAGGGGGAAAGCTTTCTTT

abundance: few
j_gene: TRBJ2-1
d_gene: -
v_gene: TRBV4-2
CDR3aa: CASSSPLLGGSEQFF
CDR3nt: TGTGCCAGCAGCTCACCCCTCCTTGGGGGCAGTGAGCAGTTCTTC

abundance: few
j_gene: TRBJ2-3
d_gene: -
v_gene: TRBV20-1
CDR3aa: CSARIADTQYF
CDR3nt: TGCAGTGCTAGAATCGCAGATACGCAGTATTTT

abundance: -
j_gene: TRBJ2-2
d_gene: -
v_gene: TRBV30
CDR3aa: CAWSVTLPGPRGLTGELFF
CDR3nt: TGTGCCTGGAGTGTGACACTACCGGGTCCCAGGGGACTCACCGGGGAGCTGTTTTTT

abundance: -
j_gene: TRBJ2-6
d_gene: TRBD2
v_gene: TRBV5-1
CDR3aa: CASSLEGLAGGGANVLTF
CDR3nt: TGCGCCAGCAGCTTGGAGGGACTAGCGGGAGGTGGGGCCAACGTCCTGACTTTC

abundance: few
j_gene: TRBJ2-7
d_gene: TRBD2
v_gene: TRBV20-1
CDR3aa: CSAKAGGPSYEQYF
CDR3nt: TGCAGTGCAAAAGCGGGAGGTCCTTCCTACGAGCAGTACTTC

abundance: -
j_gene: TRBJ2-5
d_gene: -
v_gene: TRBV10-3
CDR3aa: CATADKEETQYF
CDR3nt: TGTGCCACAGCGGACAAGGAAGAGACCCAGTACTTC

abundance: -
j_gene: TRBJ2-5
d_gene: -
v_gene: TRBV20-1
CDR3aa: CSARRTRNHKETQYF
CDR3nt: TGCAGTGCTAGAAGGACAAGGAACCACAAAGAGACCCAGTACTTC

abundance: -
j_gene: TRBJ1-4
d_gene: TRBD1
v_gene: TRBV5-1
CDR3aa: CASSADRVNEKLFF
CDR3nt: TGCGCCAGCAGCGCCGACAGGGTTAATGAAAAACTGTTTTTT

abundance: many
j_gene: TRBJ2-3
d_gene: TRBD1
v_gene: TRBV28
CDR3aa: CASSPSTGGRSDTQYF
CDR3nt: TGTGCCAGCAGCCCTTCAACAGGGGGCAGGTCAGATACGCAGTATTTT

abundance: many
j_gene: TRBJ2-1
d_gene: -
v_gene: TRBV5-1
CDR3aa: CATKADLSYNEQFF
CDR3nt: TGCGCCACCAAAGCGGACCTCTCCTACAATGAGCAGTTCTTC

abundance: -
j_gene: TRBJ2-3
d_gene: TRBD2
v_gene: TRBV6-5
CDR3aa: CASSLGGIITDTQYF
CDR3nt: TGTGCCAGCAGTTTGGGGGGGATAATCACAGATACGCAGTATTTT

abundance: few
j_gene: TRBJ2-7
d_gene: -
v_gene: TRBV4-2
CDR3aa: CASSQEPGAYEQYF
CDR3nt: TGTGCCAGCAGCCAAGAACCAGGAGCCTACGAGCAGTACTTC

abundance: -
j_gene: TRBJ2-1
d_gene: TRBD2
v_gene: TRBV9
CDR3aa: CASSVLAVSSYNEQFF
CDR3nt: TGTGCCAGCAGCGTACTAGCGGTAAGCTCCTACAATGAGCAGTTCTTC

abundance: -
j_gene: TRBJ1-4
d_gene: -
v_gene: TRBV16
CDR3aa: CASSQSRTARNEKLFF
CDR3nt: TGTGCCAGCAGCCAATCTAGGACGGCGCGAAATGAAAAACTGTTTTTT

abundance: -
j_gene: TRBJ2-7
d_gene: -
v_gene: TRBV28
CDR3aa: CASIPGRSYEQYF
CDR3nt: TGTGCCAGCATCCCGGGCAGGTCCTACGAGCAGTACTTC